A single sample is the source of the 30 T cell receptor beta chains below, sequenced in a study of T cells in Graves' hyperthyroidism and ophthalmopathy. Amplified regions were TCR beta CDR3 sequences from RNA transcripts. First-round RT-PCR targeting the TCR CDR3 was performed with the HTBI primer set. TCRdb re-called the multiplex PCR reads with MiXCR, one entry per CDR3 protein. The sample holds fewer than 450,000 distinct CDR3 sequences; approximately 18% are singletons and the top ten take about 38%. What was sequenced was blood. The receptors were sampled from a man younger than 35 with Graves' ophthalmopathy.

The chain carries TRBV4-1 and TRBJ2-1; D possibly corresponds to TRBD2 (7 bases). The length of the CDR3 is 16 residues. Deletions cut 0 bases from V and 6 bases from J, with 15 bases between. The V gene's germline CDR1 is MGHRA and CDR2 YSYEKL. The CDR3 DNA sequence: TGCGCCAGCAGCCAAGATGGGAGGGGGGCCCTCAATGAGCAGTTCTTC. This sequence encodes CASSQDGRGALNEQFF.

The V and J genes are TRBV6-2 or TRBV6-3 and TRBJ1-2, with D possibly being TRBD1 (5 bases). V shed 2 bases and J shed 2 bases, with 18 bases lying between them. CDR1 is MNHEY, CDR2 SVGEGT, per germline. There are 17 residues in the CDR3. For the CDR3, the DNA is TGTGCCAGCAGTTACGGGACTGATGAGAGTGTGAACTATGGCTACACCTTC. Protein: CASSYGTDESVNYGYTF.

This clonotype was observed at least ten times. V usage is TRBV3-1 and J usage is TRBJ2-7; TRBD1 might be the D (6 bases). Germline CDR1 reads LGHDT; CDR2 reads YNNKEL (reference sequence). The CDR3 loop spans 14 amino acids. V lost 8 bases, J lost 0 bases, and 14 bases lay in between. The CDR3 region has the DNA TGTGCCAGCCGCCGGGACACGTACTCCTACGAGCAGTACTTC. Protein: CASRRDTYSYEQYF.

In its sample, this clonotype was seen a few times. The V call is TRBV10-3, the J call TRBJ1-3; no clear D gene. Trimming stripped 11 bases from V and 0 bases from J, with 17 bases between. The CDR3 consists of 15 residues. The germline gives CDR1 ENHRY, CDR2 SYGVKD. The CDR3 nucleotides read TGTGCCTCCACTACGGGCGGGTACTCTGGAAACACCATATATTTT. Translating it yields CASTTGGYSGNTIYF.

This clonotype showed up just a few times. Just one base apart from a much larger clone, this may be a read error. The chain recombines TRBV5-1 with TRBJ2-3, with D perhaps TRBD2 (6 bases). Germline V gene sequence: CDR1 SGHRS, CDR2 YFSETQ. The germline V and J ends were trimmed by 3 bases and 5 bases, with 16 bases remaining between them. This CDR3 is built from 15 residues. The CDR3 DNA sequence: TGCGCCAGCAGCTCCGCGGGGAGAGGGCGAGATACGCAGTATTTT. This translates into CASSSAGRGRDTQYF.

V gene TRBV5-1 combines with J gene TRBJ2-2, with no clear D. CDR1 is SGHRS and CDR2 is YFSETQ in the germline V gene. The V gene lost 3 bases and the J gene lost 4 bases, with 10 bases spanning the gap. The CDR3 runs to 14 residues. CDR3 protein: CASSSASGTGELFF. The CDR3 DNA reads TGCGCCAGCAGCTCCGCTTCGGGCACCGGGGAGCTGTTTTTT.

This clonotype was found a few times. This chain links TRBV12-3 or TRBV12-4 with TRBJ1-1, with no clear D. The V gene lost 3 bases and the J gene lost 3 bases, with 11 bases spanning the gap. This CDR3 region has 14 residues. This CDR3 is CASSFRERDTEAFF. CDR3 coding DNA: TGTGCCAGCAGTTTTCGGGAGCGGGACACTGAAGCTTTCTTT.

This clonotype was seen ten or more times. The CDR3 DNA follows: TGTGCCAGCAACCCCGGACAGGGTTCGGGAACTGAAGCTTTCTTT. Residues: CASNPGQGSGTEAFF. This chain joins TRBV6-1 and TRBJ1-1, with 8 bases that match TRBD1. V shed 7 bases and J 5 bases; nucleotides not matched to a gene: 12. From germline, CDR1 is MNHNS and CDR2 SASEGT. This CDR3 has 15 amino acids.

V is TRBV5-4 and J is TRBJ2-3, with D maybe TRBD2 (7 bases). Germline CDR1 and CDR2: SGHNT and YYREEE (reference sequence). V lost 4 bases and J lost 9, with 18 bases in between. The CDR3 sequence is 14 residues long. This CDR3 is CASSAKLGGDTQYF. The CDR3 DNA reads TGTGCCAGCAGCGCTAAATTAGGGGGGGACACGCAGTATTTT.

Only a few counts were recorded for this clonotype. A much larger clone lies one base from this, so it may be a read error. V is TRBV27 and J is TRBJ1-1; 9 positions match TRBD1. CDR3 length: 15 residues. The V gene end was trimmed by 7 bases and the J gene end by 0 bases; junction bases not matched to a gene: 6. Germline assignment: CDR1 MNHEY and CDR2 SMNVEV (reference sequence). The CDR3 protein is CASNRGTGLNTEAFF. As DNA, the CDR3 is TGTGCCAGCAACCGTGGGACAGGGCTGAACACTGAAGCTTTCTTT.

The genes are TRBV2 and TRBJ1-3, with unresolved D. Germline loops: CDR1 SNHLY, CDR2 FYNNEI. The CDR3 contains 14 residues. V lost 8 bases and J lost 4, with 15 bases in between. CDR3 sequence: CASAMELQGNTIYF. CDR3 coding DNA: TGTGCCAGCGCAATGGAGTTACAGGGAAACACCATATATTTT.

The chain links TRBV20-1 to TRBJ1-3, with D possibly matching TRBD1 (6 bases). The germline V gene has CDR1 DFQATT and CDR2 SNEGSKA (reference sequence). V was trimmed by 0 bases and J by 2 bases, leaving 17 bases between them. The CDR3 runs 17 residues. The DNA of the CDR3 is TGCAGTGCTAGAGATGAGTTCCTAACAGGGCCTGGAAACACCATATATTTT. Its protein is CSARDEFLTGPGNTIYF.

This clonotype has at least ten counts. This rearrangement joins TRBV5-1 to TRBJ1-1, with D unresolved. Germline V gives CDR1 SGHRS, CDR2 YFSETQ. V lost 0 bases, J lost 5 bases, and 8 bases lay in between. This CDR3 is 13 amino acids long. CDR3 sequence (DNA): TGCGCCAGCAGCTTGGTCGGACGGACTGAAGCTTTCTTT. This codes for CASSLVGRTEAFF. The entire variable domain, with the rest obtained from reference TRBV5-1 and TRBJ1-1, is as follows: KAGVTQTPRYLIKTRGQQVTLSCSPISGHRSVSWYQQTPGQGLQFLFEYFSETQRNKGNFPGRFSGRQFSNSRSEMNVSTLELGDSALYLCASSLVGRTEAFFGQGTRLTVV.

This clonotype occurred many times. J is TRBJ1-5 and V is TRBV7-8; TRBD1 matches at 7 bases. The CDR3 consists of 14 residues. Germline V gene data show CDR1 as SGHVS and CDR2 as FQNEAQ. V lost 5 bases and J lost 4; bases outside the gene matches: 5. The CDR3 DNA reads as TGTGCCAGCAGCGGGGACAGCCTAAATCAGCCCCAGCATTTT. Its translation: CASSGDSLNQPQHF.

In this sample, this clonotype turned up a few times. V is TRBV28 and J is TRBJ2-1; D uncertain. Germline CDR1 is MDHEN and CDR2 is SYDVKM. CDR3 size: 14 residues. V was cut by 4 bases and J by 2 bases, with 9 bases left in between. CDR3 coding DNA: TGTGCCAGCAGTTCCGTTACCGCCTACAATGAGCAGTTCTTC. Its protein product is CASSSVTAYNEQFF.

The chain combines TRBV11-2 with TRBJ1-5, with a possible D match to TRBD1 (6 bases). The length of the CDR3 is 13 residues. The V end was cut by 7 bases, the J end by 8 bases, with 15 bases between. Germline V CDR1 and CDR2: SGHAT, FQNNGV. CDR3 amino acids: CASTGQLGEPQHF. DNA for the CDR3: TGTGCCAGCACCGGACAGCTGGGTGAGCCCCAGCATTTT.

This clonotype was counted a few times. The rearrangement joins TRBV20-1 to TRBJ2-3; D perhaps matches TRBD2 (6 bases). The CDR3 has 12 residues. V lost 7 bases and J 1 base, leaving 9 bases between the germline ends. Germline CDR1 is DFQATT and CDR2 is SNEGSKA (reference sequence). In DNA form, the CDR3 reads TGCAGTGGGGGGACTCGCACAGATACGCAGTATTTT. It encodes CSGGTRTDTQYF.

CDR3 sequence (DNA): TGTGCCAGCAGCTACGGGACAGGGAACTACGAGCAGTACTTC. This codes for CASSYGTGNYEQYF. V and J are TRBV3-1 and TRBJ2-7; TRBD1 agrees at 9 bases. V shed 5 bases and J 3 bases; nucleotides not matched to a gene: 5. The CDR3 extends over 14 amino acids. CDR1 and CDR2 from the germline V gene are LGHDT and YNNKEL (reference sequence).

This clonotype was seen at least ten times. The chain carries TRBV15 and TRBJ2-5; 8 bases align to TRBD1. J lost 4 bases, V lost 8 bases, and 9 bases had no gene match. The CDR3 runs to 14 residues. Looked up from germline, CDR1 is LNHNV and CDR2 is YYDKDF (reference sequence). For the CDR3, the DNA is TGTGCCACCTTAGGACAGGGTCCACGAGAGACCCAGTACTTC. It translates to CATLGQGPRETQYF.

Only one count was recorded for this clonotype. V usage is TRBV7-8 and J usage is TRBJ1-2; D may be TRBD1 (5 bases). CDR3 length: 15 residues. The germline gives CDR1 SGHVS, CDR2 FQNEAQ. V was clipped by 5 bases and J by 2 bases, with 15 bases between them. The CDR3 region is CASSREGLWNYGYTF. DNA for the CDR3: TGTGCCAGCAGCAGGGAGGGGCTTTGGAACTATGGCTACACCTTC.

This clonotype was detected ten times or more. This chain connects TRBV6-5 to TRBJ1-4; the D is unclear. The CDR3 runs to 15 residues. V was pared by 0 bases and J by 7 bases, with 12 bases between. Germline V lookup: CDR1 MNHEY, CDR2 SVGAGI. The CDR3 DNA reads TGTGCCAGCAGTTACTCGGGAGGGATCGGTGAAAAACTGTTTTTT. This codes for CASSYSGGIGEKLFF.

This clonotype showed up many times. The CDR3, as DNA: TGTGCCAGCAGATTTAAGTACCGGACGAAAACGGTTGCAACTAATGAAAAACTGTTTTTT. Its translation is CASRFKYRTKTVATNEKLFF. The chain joins TRBV7-3 to TRBJ1-4; D is undetermined. The CDR3 consists of 20 residues. The V and J ends lost 6 bases and 0 bases respectively, with 26 bases between them. The germline V gene has CDR1 SGHTA and CDR2 FQGTGA.

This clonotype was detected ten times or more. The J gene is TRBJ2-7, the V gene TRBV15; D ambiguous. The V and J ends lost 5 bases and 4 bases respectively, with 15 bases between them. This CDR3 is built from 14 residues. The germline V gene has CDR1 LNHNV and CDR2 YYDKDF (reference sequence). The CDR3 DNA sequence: TGTGCCACCAGCCCCCCAAGCCGACGATACGAGCAGTACTTC. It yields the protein CATSPPSRRYEQYF. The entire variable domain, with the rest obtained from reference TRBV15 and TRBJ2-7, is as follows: DAMVIQNPRYQVTQFGKPVTLSCSQTLNHNVMYWYQQKSSQAPKLLFHYYDKDFNNEADTPDNFQSRRPNTSFCFLDIRSPGLGDTAMYLCATSPPSRRYEQYFGPGTRLTVT.

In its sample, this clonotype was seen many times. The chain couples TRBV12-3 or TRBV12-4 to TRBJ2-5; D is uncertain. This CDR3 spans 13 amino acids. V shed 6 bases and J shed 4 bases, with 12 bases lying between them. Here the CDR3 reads CASSGSVGETQYF. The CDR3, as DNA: TGTGCCAGCAGCGGGTCGGTTGGAGAGACCCAGTACTTC.

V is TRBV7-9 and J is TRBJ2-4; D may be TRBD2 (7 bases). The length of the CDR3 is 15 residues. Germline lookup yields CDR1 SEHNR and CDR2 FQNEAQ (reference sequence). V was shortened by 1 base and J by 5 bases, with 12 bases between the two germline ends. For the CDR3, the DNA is TGTGCCAGCAGCTTAGGAGGGGGGGCACAAAACATTCAGTACTTC. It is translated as CASSLGGGAQNIQYF.

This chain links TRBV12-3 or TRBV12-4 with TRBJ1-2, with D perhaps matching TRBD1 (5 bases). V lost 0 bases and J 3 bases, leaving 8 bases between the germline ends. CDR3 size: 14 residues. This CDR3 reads CASSLAGGYYGYTF. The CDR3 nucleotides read TGTGCCAGCAGTTTAGCGGGGGGATACTATGGCTACACCTTC.

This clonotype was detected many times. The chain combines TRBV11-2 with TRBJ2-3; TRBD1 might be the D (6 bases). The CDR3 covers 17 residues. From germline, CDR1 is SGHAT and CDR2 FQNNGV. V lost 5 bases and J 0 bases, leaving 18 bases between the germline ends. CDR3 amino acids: CASSGPNRARSTDTQYF. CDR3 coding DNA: TGTGCCAGCAGCGGGCCGAACAGGGCCCGCAGCACAGATACGCAGTATTTT.

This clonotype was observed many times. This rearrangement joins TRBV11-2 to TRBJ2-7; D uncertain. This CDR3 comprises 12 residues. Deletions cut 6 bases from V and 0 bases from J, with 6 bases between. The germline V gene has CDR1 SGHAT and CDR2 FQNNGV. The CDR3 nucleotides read TGTGCCAGCAGTCCCCTCTCCTACGAGCAGTACTTC. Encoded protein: CASSPLSYEQYF.

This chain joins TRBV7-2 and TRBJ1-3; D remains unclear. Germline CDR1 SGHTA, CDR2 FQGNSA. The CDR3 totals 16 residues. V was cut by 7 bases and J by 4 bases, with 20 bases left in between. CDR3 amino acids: CASTPLKEGTGNTIYF. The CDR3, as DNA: TGTGCCAGCACCCCTCTTAAGGAGGGAACAGGAAACACCATATATTTT. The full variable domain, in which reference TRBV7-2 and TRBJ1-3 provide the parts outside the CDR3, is GAGVSQSPSNKVTEKGKDVELRCDPISGHTALYWYRQSLGQGLEFLIYFQGNSAPDKSGLPSDRFSAERTGGSVSTLTIQRTQQEDSAVYLCASTPLKEGTGNTIYFGEGSWLTVV.

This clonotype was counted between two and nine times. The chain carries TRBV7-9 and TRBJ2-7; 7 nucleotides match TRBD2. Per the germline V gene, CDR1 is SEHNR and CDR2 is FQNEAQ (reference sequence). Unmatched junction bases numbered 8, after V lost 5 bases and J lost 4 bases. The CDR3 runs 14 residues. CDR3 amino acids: CASSLPLGGYEQYF. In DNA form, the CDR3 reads TGTGCCAGCAGCCTGCCCCTGGGGGGGTACGAGCAGTACTTC.